The 4 T cell receptor beta chains listed next were all sequenced from one sample in a study of blood T cells in healthy people across ages. A sample-barcoded 5' primer and a J-beta primer mix were used in a second PCR of about 7 to 12 cycles. One entry per CDR3 protein, called by TCRdb with MiXCR from the 5' RACE reads. Of hundreds of thousands of distinct CDR3 sequences in the sample, about 42% were seen once. Sample: blood. All receptors come from a man between 60 and 75 years old in good health.

The rearrangement links TRBV2 to TRBJ2-1, with 8 bases identical to TRBD1. J lost 8 bases, V lost 6 bases, and 6 bases had no gene match. This CDR3 contains 13 residues. Germline V lookup: CDR1 SNHLY, CDR2 FYNNEI. CDR3 protein: CASRRDRGDEQFF. The CDR3, as DNA: TGTGCCAGCAGACGAGACAGGGGTGATGAGCAGTTCTTC.

Concerning this clonotype: A much more abundant neighbour one base away suggests this may be a read error. The rearrangement uses TRBV29-1 and TRBJ2-1, with 8 nucleotides matching TRBD1. Germline V gene sequence: CDR1 SQVTM, CDR2 ANQGSEA. V was pared by 5 bases and J by 1 base, with 4 bases of the junction left unmatched. This CDR3 has 14 amino acids. The CDR3 loop is CSVSGDRSYNEQFF. The CDR3 DNA reads TGCAGCGTTTCAGGGGACAGGTCCTACAATGAGCAGTTCTTC.

This chain joins TRBV6-5 and TRBJ2-7, with a tentative D call TRBD2 (5 bases). The V gene's germline CDR1 is MNHEY and CDR2 SVGAGI. Trimming cost V 6 bases and J 3 bases, with 12 bases left between them. CDR3 size: 13 residues. CDR3 amino acids: CASSDRTGYEQYF. As DNA, the CDR3 is TGTGCCAGCAGCGATCGGACTGGCTACGAGCAGTACTTC.

The V gene is TRBV7-9, the J gene TRBJ2-3, with D unclear. Germline V gives CDR1 SEHNR, CDR2 FQNEAQ (reference sequence). There are 13 residues in the CDR3. The V gene lost 5 bases and the J gene lost 6 bases, with 12 bases spanning the gap. This chain's CDR3 is CASSPESKDTQYF. The CDR3 region has the DNA TGTGCCAGCAGCCCCGAGTCTAAGGATACGCAGTATTTT.